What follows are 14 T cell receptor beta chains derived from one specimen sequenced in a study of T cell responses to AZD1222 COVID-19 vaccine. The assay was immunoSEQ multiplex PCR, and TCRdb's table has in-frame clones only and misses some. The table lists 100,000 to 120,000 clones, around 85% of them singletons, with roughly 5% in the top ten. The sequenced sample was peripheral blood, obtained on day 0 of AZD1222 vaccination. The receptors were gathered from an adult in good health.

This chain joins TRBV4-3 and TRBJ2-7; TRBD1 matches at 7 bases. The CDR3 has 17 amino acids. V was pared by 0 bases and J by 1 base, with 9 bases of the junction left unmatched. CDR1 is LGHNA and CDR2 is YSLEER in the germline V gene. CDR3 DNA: TGCGCCAGCAGCCAAGAATTCCGGGGACAGACTTCCTACGAGCAGTACTTC. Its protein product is CASSQEFRGQTSYEQYF.

In DNA, the CDR3 is TGTGCCAGCAGAGGGGGACTCGACACCGGGGAGCTGTTTTTT. Encoded protein: CASRGGLDTGELFF. J is TRBJ2-2 and V is TRBV11-3, with D perhaps assigned TRBD1 or TRBD2 (6 bases each). V lost 6 bases, J lost 3 bases, and 11 bases lay in between. This CDR3 is 14 amino acids long. Germline V lookup: CDR1 SGHNT, CDR2 YENEEA.

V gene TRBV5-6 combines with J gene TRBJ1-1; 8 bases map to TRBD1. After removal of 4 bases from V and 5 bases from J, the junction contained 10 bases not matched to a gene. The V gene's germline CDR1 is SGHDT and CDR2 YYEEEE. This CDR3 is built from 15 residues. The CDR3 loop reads CASSSRQGSGTEAFF. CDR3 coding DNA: TGTGCCAGCAGCAGCAGACAGGGGAGCGGGACTGAAGCTTTCTTT.

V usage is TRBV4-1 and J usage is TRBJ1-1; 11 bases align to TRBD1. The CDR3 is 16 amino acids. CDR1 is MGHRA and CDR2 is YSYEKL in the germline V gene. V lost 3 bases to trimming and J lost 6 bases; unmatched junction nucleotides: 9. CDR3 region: CASSQAGQGAMAEAFF. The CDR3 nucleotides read TGCGCCAGCAGCCAGGCTGGACAGGGGGCCATGGCTGAAGCTTTCTTT.

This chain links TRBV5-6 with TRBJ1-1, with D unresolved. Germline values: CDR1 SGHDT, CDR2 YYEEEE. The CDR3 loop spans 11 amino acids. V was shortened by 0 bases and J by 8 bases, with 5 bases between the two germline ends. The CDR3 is CASSLDTEAFF. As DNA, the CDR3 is TGTGCCAGCAGCTTGGATACAGAAGCTTTCTTT.

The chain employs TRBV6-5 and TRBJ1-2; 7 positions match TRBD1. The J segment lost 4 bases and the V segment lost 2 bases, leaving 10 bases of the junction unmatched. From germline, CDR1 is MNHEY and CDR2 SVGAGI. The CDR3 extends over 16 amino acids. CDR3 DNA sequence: TGTGCCAGCAGTTACCTGACAGGGCCCGGTAGCTATGGCTACACCTTC. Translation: CASSYLTGPGSYGYTF.

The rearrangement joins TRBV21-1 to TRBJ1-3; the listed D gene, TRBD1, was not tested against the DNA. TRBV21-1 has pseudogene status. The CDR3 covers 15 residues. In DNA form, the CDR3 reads TGTGCCAGCCCTAGGGGCAGGGGGAACGGAAACACCATATATTTT. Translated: CASPRGRGNGNTIYF.

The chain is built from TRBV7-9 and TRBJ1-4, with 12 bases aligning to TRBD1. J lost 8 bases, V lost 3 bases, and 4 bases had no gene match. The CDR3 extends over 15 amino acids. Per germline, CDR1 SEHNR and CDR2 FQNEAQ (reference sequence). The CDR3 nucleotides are TGTGCCAGCAGCTTGGGGACAGGGGGCCGAGAAAAACTGTTTTTT. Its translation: CASSLGTGGREKLFF.

Written as DNA, the CDR3 is TGTGCCAGTAGTACGGTTTTGGGCAAAAATCAGCCCCAGCATTTT. This sequence encodes CASSTVLGKNQPQHF. This chain joins TRBV19 and TRBJ1-5; no firm D call. Looked up from germline, CDR1 is LNHDA and CDR2 is SQIVND (reference sequence). This CDR3 has 15 amino acids. V was pared by 4 bases and J by 4 bases, with 14 bases between.

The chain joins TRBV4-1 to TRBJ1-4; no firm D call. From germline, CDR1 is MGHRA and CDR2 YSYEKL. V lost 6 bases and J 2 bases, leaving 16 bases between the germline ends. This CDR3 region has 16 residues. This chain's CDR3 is CASSPVRGSTNEKLFF. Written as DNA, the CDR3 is TGCGCCAGCAGTCCCGTCCGGGGTTCGACTAATGAAAAACTGTTTTTT.

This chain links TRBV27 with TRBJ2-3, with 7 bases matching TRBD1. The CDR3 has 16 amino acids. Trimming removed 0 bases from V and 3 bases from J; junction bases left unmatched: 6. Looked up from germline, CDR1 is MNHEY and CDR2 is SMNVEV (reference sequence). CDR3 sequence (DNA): TGTGCCAGCAGTTTATCCACAGGGGTCAGTACAGATACGCAGTATTTT. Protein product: CASSLSTGVSTDTQYF.

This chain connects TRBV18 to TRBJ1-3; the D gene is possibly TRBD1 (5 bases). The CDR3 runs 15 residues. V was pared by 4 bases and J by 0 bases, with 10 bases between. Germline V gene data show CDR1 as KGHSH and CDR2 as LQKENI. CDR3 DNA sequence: TGTGCCAGCTCACATGCAGGGAACTCTGGAAACACCATATATTTT. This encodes CASSHAGNSGNTIYF.

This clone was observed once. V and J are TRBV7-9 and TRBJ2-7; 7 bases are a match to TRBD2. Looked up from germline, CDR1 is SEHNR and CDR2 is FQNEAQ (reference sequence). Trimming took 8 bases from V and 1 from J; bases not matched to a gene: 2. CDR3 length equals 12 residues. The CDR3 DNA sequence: TGTGCCAGCGGACTAGGGTCCTACGAGCAGTACTTC. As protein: CASGLGSYEQYF.

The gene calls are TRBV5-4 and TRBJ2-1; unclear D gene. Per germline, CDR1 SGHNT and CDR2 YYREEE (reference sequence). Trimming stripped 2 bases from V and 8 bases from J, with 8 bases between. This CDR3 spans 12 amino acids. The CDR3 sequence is CASSFSQDEQFF. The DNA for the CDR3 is TGTGCCAGCAGCTTCTCACAAGATGAGCAGTTCTTC.